These 21 T cell receptor beta chains were sequenced from one sample in a study of cytomegalovirus exposure and HLA in healthy donors. Use of 60 Vbeta and 13 Jbeta primers characterized the PCR. Sequencing was performed with immunoSEQ multiplex PCR; in TCRdb, only in-frame clones are kept and a portion is missing. The sample table includes roughly 53,000 clones. Specimen: PBMCs. The receptor source for this set is a young man in good health and CMV-seropositive.

CDR3 DNA: TGTGCCAGCAGTTTATGGGGGACGGGGGATCAGCCCCAGCATTTT. It translates to CASSLWGTGDQPQHF. The V and J genes are TRBV28 and TRBJ1-5; perhaps TRBD1 as D (5 bases). V was pared by 0 bases and J by 5 bases, with 11 bases between. Germline CDR1 reads MDHEN; CDR2 reads SYDVKM. The CDR3 is 15 amino acids.

J is TRBJ2-7 and V is TRBV25-1; perhaps TRBD1 as D (5 bases). The CDR3 has 16 amino acids. The V gene lost 4 bases and the J gene lost 6 bases, with 22 bases spanning the gap. Germline loops: CDR1 MGHDK, CDR2 SYGVNS. The CDR3 DNA follows: TGTGCCAGCAGTGTTTTAGACAGCTCCTTGCTCCGCGAGCAGTACTTC. Protein product: CASSVLDSSLLREQYF.

This chain links TRBV9 with TRBJ2-3, with 8 nucleotides matching TRBD2. The CDR3 sequence is 15 residues long. V lost 0 bases and J lost 3; bases outside the gene matches: 3. Per the germline V gene, CDR1 is SGDLS and CDR2 is YYNGEE. The CDR3: CASSVGGGRTDTQYF. The CDR3 DNA follows: TGTGCCAGCAGCGTAGGCGGCGGGAGGACAGATACGCAGTATTTT.

The chain couples TRBV15 to TRBJ2-1, with a tentative D call TRBD2 (5 bases). Deletions cut 0 bases from V and 10 bases from J, with 16 bases between. CDR3 length: 15 amino acids. The germline V gene has CDR1 LNHNV and CDR2 YYDKDF (reference sequence). The CDR3 DNA is TGTGCCACCAGCAGAGAGGTCGGGATTATCGGGGAGCAGTTCTTC. This gives the protein CATSREVGIIGEQFF.

CDR3 protein: CASSRYRSTNYTEAFF. In DNA form, the CDR3 reads TGTGCCAGCAGTCGTTACAGGTCCACTAACTACACTGAAGCTTTCTTT. The rearrangement links TRBV6-6 to TRBJ1-1; TRBD1 is a possible D gene (5 bases). The germline CDR1 and CDR2 sequences are MNHNY and SVGAGI (reference sequence). V lost 5 bases and J lost 3, with 19 bases in between. This CDR3 is 16 amino acids long.

The gene calls are TRBV9 and TRBJ2-7; 8 bases are shared with TRBD2. CDR1 is SGDLS and CDR2 is YYNGEE in the germline V gene. The CDR3 length is 13 residues. J gave up 4 bases and V 7 bases, and 7 bases lay outside the gene matches. CDR3 in amino acids: CASGGTSFYEQYF. The CDR3 coding sequence is TGTGCCAGCGGAGGGACTAGTTTTTACGAGCAGTACTTC.

The rearrangement uses TRBV5-1 and TRBJ2-7, with unresolved D. The CDR3 runs to 13 residues. Germline lookup yields CDR1 SGHRS and CDR2 YFSETQ. V lost 1 base, J lost 0 bases, and 5 bases lay in between. CDR3: CASSLSLSYEQYF. The CDR3 nucleotides read TGCGCCAGCAGCTTGTCCCTCTCCTACGAGCAGTACTTC. Full variable domain (remainder filled in from reference TRBV5-1 and TRBJ2-7): KAGVTQTPRYLIKTRGQQVTLSCSPISGHRSVSWYQQTPGQGLQFLFEYFSETQRNKGNFPGRFSGRQFSNSRSEMNVSTLELGDSALYLCASSLSLSYEQYFGPGTRLTVT.

V usage is TRBV28 and J usage is TRBJ1-1; D is unclear. The V and J ends lost 6 bases and 0 bases respectively, with 11 bases between them. From germline, CDR1 is MDHEN and CDR2 SYDVKM. This CDR3 comprises 14 residues. The CDR3 is CASRGGLLNTEAFF. CDR3 coding DNA: TGTGCCAGCAGGGGAGGGTTATTGAACACTGAAGCTTTCTTT.

V and J are TRBV7-8 and TRBJ2-1; the D gene is possibly TRBD2 (6 bases). The CDR3 is 16 residues long. Germline loops: CDR1 SGHVS, CDR2 FQNEAQ. Trimming left V 0 bases short and J 7 bases short, with 16 bases between. The CDR3 loop is CASSLASIGTPNEQFF. In nucleotides, the CDR3 is TGTGCCAGCAGCTTAGCGTCAATAGGGACTCCAAATGAGCAGTTCTTC.

The V gene is TRBV19, the J gene TRBJ2-1; the D is unclear. This CDR3 region has 12 residues. The ends were cut back, 4 bases at V and 7 bases at J, with 8 bases in the middle. Germline CDR1 LNHDA, CDR2 SQIVND (reference sequence). The CDR3 loop is CASSTGWNEQFF. DNA for the CDR3: TGTGCCAGTAGTACCGGGTGGAATGAGCAGTTCTTC.

CDR3 sequence reads: CSVEGWWDRNHQETQYF. CDR3 sequence (DNA): TGCAGCGTTGAAGGATGGTGGGACAGGAATCACCAAGAGACCCAGTACTTC. This rearrangement joins TRBV29-1 to TRBJ2-5; 8 bases align to TRBD1. Germline loops: CDR1 SQVTM, CDR2 ANQGSEA. CDR3 size: 17 residues. The V gene end was trimmed by 1 base and the J gene end by 0 bases; junction bases not matched to a gene: 10.

This chain links TRBV2 with TRBJ1-5; D gene uncertain. Per germline, CDR1 SNHLY and CDR2 FYNNEI. This CDR3 region has 16 residues. V lost 6 bases, J lost 0 bases, and 15 bases lay in between. The CDR3 region is CASRGGQMYSNQPQHF. The DNA for the CDR3 is TGTGCCAGCAGGGGTGGGCAGATGTATAGCAATCAGCCCCAGCATTTT.

The chain recombines TRBV27 with TRBJ2-7; weak D call: TRBD2 (5 bases). CDR1 and CDR2 (germline): MNHEY, SMNVEV (reference sequence). The CDR3 length is 16 residues. Trimming removed 4 bases at V and 2 bases at J, with 18 bases between. In DNA, the CDR3 is TGTGCCAGCAGTTCAAGAGGCGGGCCCGACCCCTACGAGCAGTACTTC. Translating it yields CASSSRGGPDPYEQYF.

The V call is TRBV5-4, the J call TRBJ1-2, with D uncertain. This CDR3 has 16 residues. Germline CDR1 reads SGHNT; CDR2 reads YYREEE (reference sequence). V lost 0 bases and J 0 bases, leaving 12 bases between the germline ends. For the CDR3, the DNA is TGTGCCAGCAGCTTGGTAAGCGGCGGAACTAACTATGGCTACACCTTC. Translated: CASSLVSGGTNYGYTF.

This chain joins TRBV6-6 and TRBJ1-3; TRBD1 matches 8 bases. This CDR3 region has 15 residues. V lost 6 bases and J lost 1; bases outside the gene matches: 5. CDR1 and CDR2 (germline): MNHNY, SVGAGI (reference sequence). The CDR3 DNA reads TGTGCCAGCAGCCGACAGGGGAAATCTGGAAACACCATATATTTT. Its translation is CASSRQGKSGNTIYF.

V is TRBV29-1 and J is TRBJ1-2, with a possible D match to TRBD1 (6 bases). The CDR3 contains 12 residues. CDR1 SQVTM and CDR2 ANQGSEA come from the germline V gene. With 7 bases removed from V and 2 bases from J, the gap between germline ends came to 11 bases. CDR3 DNA sequence: TGCAGCGAGGGGGGGGGAAACTATGGCTACACCTTC. Translated, it gives CSEGGGNYGYTF.

This sequence joins TRBV29-1 and TRBJ2-5; no definite D call. The assigned J gene may be wrong: the sequence end matches TRBJ2-7 better. Germline V gene lookup returns CDR1 SQVTM and CDR2 ANQGSEA. The CDR3 is 13 residues long. CDR3 bases: TGCAGCGTTGAAGACCCCTCTGTGAACGAGCAGTACTTC. Translated, it gives CSVEDPSVNEQYF.

Here the CDR3 DNA reads TGTGCCAGCAGTCCTTGGAGTAGCGACAGGGAGAACACTGAAGCTTTCTTT. Its protein is CASSPWSSDRENTEAFF. The J gene is TRBJ1-1, the V gene TRBV28, with 7 bases aligning to TRBD1. The germline gives CDR1 MDHEN, CDR2 SYDVKM. The J segment lost 1 base and the V segment lost 5 bases, leaving 13 bases of the junction unmatched. The CDR3 runs 17 residues.

The gene calls are TRBV5-1 and TRBJ2-1; D gene ambiguous. CDR1 and CDR2 (germline): SGHRS, YFSETQ. The CDR3 has 13 amino acids. V lost 6 bases and J 7 bases, leaving 14 bases between the germline ends. The CDR3 sequence is CASTSLSGNEQFF. In DNA form, the CDR3 reads TGCGCCAGCACCAGCCTATCCGGGAATGAGCAGTTCTTC.

The V gene is TRBV4-1, the J gene TRBJ2-7; 12 positions match TRBD1. Germline CDR1 reads MGHRA; CDR2 reads YSYEKL. After removal of 3 bases from V and 4 bases from J, the junction contained 4 bases not matched to a gene. This CDR3 region has 15 residues. DNA of the CDR3: TGCGCCAGCAGCCAGTGGGACAGGGGGCTATACGAGCAGTACTTC. Residues: CASSQWDRGLYEQYF.

The chain combines TRBV11-2 with TRBJ1-5, with D possibly TRBD1 on 6 matching bases. The length of the CDR3 is 15 residues. Deletions cut 5 bases from V and 0 bases from J, with 11 bases between. Germline V gives CDR1 SGHAT, CDR2 FQNNGV. The CDR3 here is CASSIGQFSNQPQHF. Written as DNA, the CDR3 is TGTGCCAGCAGCATCGGACAGTTTAGCAATCAGCCCCAGCATTTT.